This T cell receptor (beta chain) appears in the sequencing data of a study of shared clonotypes between healthy human individuals. Study summary: Three men and a couple of women, aged 18 to 49, were donors.

Sequencing was performed with immunoSEQ multiplex PCR; in TCRdb, only in-frame clones are kept and a portion is missing. The table includes some 2.4 million clones, over 85% detected once. The CDR3 sequence is 19 residues long. V shed 4 bases, J shed 1 base, and the junction held 11 bases outside the gene matches. Germline V lookup: CDR1 LNHDA, CDR2 SQIVND (reference sequence). CD45RA-negative memory and CD45RA+ naive subsets were split from the CD4+ cells. This chain links TRBV19 with TRBJ2-3; 13 bases are shared with TRBD2. Sequencing used naive CD4+ T cells from PBMCs. Subset described: CD45RA+ positively selected. The TCR was taken from a man in his late teens or twenties in good health. Some clones in this sample may be carry-over from other donors' samples. CDR3: CASSNPRRLAGGGTDTQYF. The CDR3, as DNA: TGTGCCAGTAGTAACCCACGTAGACTAGCGGGAGGTGGCACAGATACGCAGTATTTT.